This T cell receptor (beta chain) derives from a study of blood T cell repertoires in COVID-19. The assay was immunoSEQ multiplex PCR, and TCRdb's table has in-frame clones only and misses some. Here the sample spans a few hundred thousand clones, around 83% being singletons. Per the germline V gene, CDR1 is SEHNR and CDR2 is FQNEAQ (reference sequence). The CDR3 has 15 amino acids. Unmatched junction bases numbered 2, after V lost 0 bases and J lost 3 bases. V and J are TRBV7-9 and TRBJ1-5; 7 nucleotides agree with TRBD1. The sequence was collected from a woman in her forties or fifties who had recovered from COVID-19. Sequenced material: PBMCs or T cells enriched from blood (not recorded which). The CDR3 reads CASSLAGTDNQPQHF. The CDR3, as DNA: TGTGCCAGCAGCTTAGCAGGGACAGACAATCAGCCCCAGCATTTT.